This T cell receptor beta chain was found in a study of cytomegalovirus exposure and HLA in healthy donors (dated by TCRdb to about 2017). Looking at the study overall: According to an earlier analysis of a few hundred of the donors, about 179 million T cells yielded over 100 million unique TCR beta sequences and around 280 Gb of sequence data. About 330 gigabases of sequencing data and around 88 million unique TCR sequences made up an early release that covered several hundred HLA-typed donors. The genetic ancestry cluster associated with self-reported Caucasian donors included 81% of the approximately 410 genotyped donors. The study aimed to test whether signatures of past pathogen exposure could be identified by cataloging public T cell receptors. The study used immunosequencing to profile the T cell repertoires of 670 or so subjects and linked those repertoires to cytomegalovirus serostatus. Besides the first cohort of 666 subjects, a separate validation cohort made up of 120 different subjects was used. To predict cytomegalovirus infection status, the study brought together high-throughput TCR immunosequencing, statistical association of individual TCRs with disease status, and machine learning. A later analysis re-examined previously published TCR beta repertoires from 610 or so donors and added high-resolution HLA genotyping to investigate patterns of TCR occurrence. The later analysis used no new phenotypic data to find candidate immune exposures, relying instead on TCR beta sequences and their occurrence across donors. In an earlier analysis of roughly 580 of the donors, high-throughput TCR beta sequencing was used to judge whether each TCR beta V gene segment behaved as functional or pseudogenic. Donor age, sex, ethnicity and CMV serostatus were compiled alongside the repertoire data. A later genetic analysis took genome-wide SNP genotypes for about three fifths of the roughly 700 donors and used that subset as a discovery cohort. All discovery cohort repertoires had been generated using a single sequencing platform. Class I and class II HLA loci were covered by the typing at four-digit resolution. Typing coverage differed by locus: A, B, C, DRB1 and DQB1 were typed in roughly 629-630 donors, DQA1 in 522, DPA1 in around 600, and DPB1 in roughly 470. Roughly 5 DR-DQ haplotypes were handled as single units for association and clustering because linkage in the cohort was strong. Across roughly 420 genotyped donors of the cohort, an average of roughly 250,000 unique TCR beta nucleotide sequences per donor were sequenced, and roughly 17% of those sequences were non-productive. Overall study results and their limits: Most TCR sequences were seen in very few donors, while some public TCRs were found in many individuals. The cohort was sequenced for TCR beta chains only, and without alpha or paired-chain data the features that could be detected were limited. In a later analysis, HLA-associated TCR beta chains were found to be more clonally expanded and to have lower generation probabilities than equally common non-associated chains. Sequencing depth was assumed to be roughly uniform across donors in the presence/absence analyses, though that assumption may not hold. In an earlier analysis of 587 of the donors, most TCR beta V segments appeared in productive rearrangements about 87% or about 30% of the time, broadly matching IMGT annotations. Linkage disequilibrium might explain the correlated functional status among segregating V segments, but an unknown experimental factor could not be ruled out. Specific HLA alleles were associated with about 17,000 TCR beta sequences at a false discovery rate of 0.05 in a later analysis. A later analysis found that TCR association rates varied across HLA loci, with DRB1 alleles showing the most associated TCRs and HLA-C alleles the fewest. The sequencing pipeline was judged likely to have produced a cluster of highly shared sequence variants as a technical artifact. A later analysis reported that several top co-occurrence clusters appeared linked to parvovirus B19, influenza, CMV and Epstein-Barr virus. When HLA alleles, especially DR and DQ, strongly co-occurred, TCR associations were difficult to assign to individual alleles. A further reported finding was that TCR beta sequences accurately predicted the HLA-A and HLA-B alleles for most subjects in the first cohort. A later genetic analysis associated a missense DCLRE1C variant with V-gene and J-gene trimming of TCR beta chains, and an independent cohort replicated the association. Because some donors lacked HLA typing at each locus, the association tests relied only on the typed subset. Most CMV-associated TCR beta chains appeared to be HLA-restricted in a later analysis, and the HLA associations seemed to be driven largely by CMV exposure. Compared with the roughly 710-donor mean, donors in an Asian-associated ancestry cluster had fewer N-insertions in productive TCRs, according to a later genetic analysis. According to the authors, the approach could potentially be generalized to other disease states and immunological phenotypes. In both the original and validation cohorts, the classifier was reported to diagnose cytomegalovirus status with high specificity and sensitivity. In the study, approximately 160 TCR beta chains were listed as associated with cytomegalovirus. Because the 87-base-pair reads could not distinguish some IMGT-functional V segments, including TRBV6-2 and TRBV6-3, those segments were excluded. Roughly 15 rarely observed V segments, including chromosome 9 orphons, were excluded from the earlier analysis of approximately 500 of the donors because counts were too low. A few of the identified cytomegalovirus-associated TCR beta chains were confirmed in vitro to be specific for cytomegalovirus antigens. Immune exposure information for the cohort was limited to CMV serostatus.

The cohort was made up of several hundred healthy bone marrow donors. Cohort members were all nominally healthy when sampled, although unrecorded immune exposures were likely present. The donor tested CMV seronegative, placing the donor among the 350 or so seronegative members of the cohort. Every donor gave a peripheral blood sample, and the peripheral blood mononuclear cells from that sample were used for TCR beta sequencing. The Qiagen DNeasy Blood Extraction Kit was used to extract genomic DNA from the blood cell samples. Between the V and J ends, shortened by 4 bases and 1 base respectively, the junction contains 7 bases. The CDR3 runs 13 residues from the cysteine to the phenylalanine. Only the CDR3 DNA is retained, 39 bases long and in frame from the first base. The germline V gene sets CDR1 to SGHVS and CDR2 to FNYEAQ. Libraries came from the immunoSEQ multiplex PCR assay. A mixture of 60 forward primers for TCR Vbeta segments and 13 reverse primers for TCR Jbeta segments was used in the multiplex PCR. Amplification of the CDR3 region of rearranged TCR beta genes was performed with a multiplex PCR assay on genomic DNA. On the Illumina HiSeq System, the amplified TCR beta libraries were sequenced as 87-base-pair reads. On the study's bioinformatics: In a later analysis, some 80 million unique TCR beta chains were counted across the 650 to 700 repertoires, and roughly 9.9 million of these chains were shared by at least two donors. Raw reads were error-corrected and collapsed into unique sequences by a nearest-neighbor algorithm in which closely related sequences were merged to remove PCR and sequencing errors. CDR3 sequences were aligned to IMGT reference sequences to assign V, D and J gene segments. For a sequence to be retained, at least a six-nucleotide match to both a V gene segment and a J gene segment was required. Rearrangements were classified as productive when the CDR3 lacked stop codons and remained in frame with V and J, and all other rearrangements were classified as non-productive. CDR3 was defined according to IMGT convention as the region running from the second conserved V-encoded cysteine to the conserved J-encoded phenylalanine. The earlier analysis of around 640 of the donors excluded sequences that lacked an unambiguous match to a single V gene segment. An earlier analysis of about 590 of the donors classified V segments as functional when productive rearrangements were above 56.7% and as segregating when the standard deviation between donors was above 5%. To diagnose cytomegalovirus status from the catalog of TCR beta chain sequences, a statistical classification framework was built. V and J gene assignment, in a later analysis, came from comparing TCR nucleotide sequences with IMGT/GENE-DB human TR gene sequences. Using the TCRdist pipeline, a later analysis assigned CDR3 sequences along with most-parsimonious VDJ recombination scenarios. In a later analysis, each TCR beta chain was defined by its CDR3 amino acid sequence together with its V-gene family, and reads lacking a unique V-gene family were excluded. As a way to deal with suspected cross-contamination and a sequencing artifact, a later analysis dropped 592 nucleotide sequences that were highly shared and had low generation probability. In a later analysis, a clonal expansion index was calculated for each public chain from normalized within-repertoire ranks of inferred template counts. A later analysis computed generation probabilities with a VDJ recombination model fitted to out-of-frame rearrangements, and checked the results against IGoR. A later analysis scored TCR-TCR, TCR-HLA and TCR-CMV co-occurrence with hypergeometric tests, applying a repertoire-size bias correction to TCR pairs. In a later analysis, false discovery rates were estimated by permuting HLA or CMV assignments 20 times. In a later analysis, co-occurring TCRs were grouped with DBSCAN, and TCRdist sequence similarity was added when clustering was performed within HLA-allele-positive subsets. Repertoires with fewer than 30,000 or more than 120,000 public chains, plus five repertoires with anomalous nucleotide sharing, were excluded from co-occurrence clustering. TCRdb obtained this table from immuneACCESS and retained in-frame rearrangements with V and J assigned. These tables miss some clones; where compared with another copy, unresolved V genes account for less than half of the shortfall, and the remainder is unexplained. V and J calls and clone size are copied from that table; D and trimming were computed from the DNA. The sample table records around 90,000 clones; 78% of these occur just once. About 3.5% of the sample is in the top ten clones.

This clone was picked up a small number of times. The antigen it recognizes is unknown. It has no much larger one-base neighbor in the sample; base qualities were not kept. This receptor was obtained from a middle-aged woman in good health and CMV-seronegative. Sequencing input: PBMCs. The V and J genes are TRBV7-6 and TRBJ1-1; no D gene is confidently identified. CDR3 sequence: CASSSRGNTEAFF. In nucleotide form, the sequence is TGTGCCAGCAGCTCCCGGGGGAACACTGAAGCTTTCTTT. The full variable domain, completed from the reference TRBV7-6 and TRBJ1-1 proteins outside the CDR3, reads GAGVSQSPRYKVTKRGQDVALRCDPISGHVSLYWYRQALGQGPEFLTYFNYEAQQDKSGLPNDRFSAERPEGSISTLTIQRTEQRDSAMYRCASSSRGNTEAFFGQGTRLTVV.